This T cell receptor (beta chain) was obtained from a study of cytomegalovirus exposure and HLA in healthy donors. Broader study findings: As a later analysis showed, a missense DCLRE1C variant was linked to trimming of TCR beta V- and J-genes. Specificity of three CMV-associated chains for CMV antigens was verified in vitro. Sequencing likely generated an artifact that appeared as a cluster of highly shared sequence variants.

Regarding this clone: Its antigen is unknown.

The V and J ends lost 0 bases and 4 bases respectively, with 16 bases between them. The CDR3 sequence is 16 residues long. Germline assignment: CDR1 SGHNT and CDR2 YYREEE (reference sequence). Despite likely unrecorded immune exposures, the donors were nominally healthy at the time of sampling. Primers for the PCR totalled 60 Vbeta and 13 Jbeta. Here immunoSEQ multiplex PCR was the method, and the copy in TCRdb shows in-frame clones only, minus some. The sample records about 120,000 clones, around three quarters being singletons. This clonotype originated in a middle-aged woman in good health and CMV-seropositive. The sequencing sample was made of PBMCs. The chain couples TRBV5-4 to TRBJ1-2; a weak D match, TRBD1 (6 bases). The CDR3 region is CASSLDSRGDTYGYTF. DNA of the CDR3: TGTGCCAGCAGCTTGGATAGCAGGGGCGATACCTATGGCTACACCTTC.